The clone carrying this TCR beta chain was seen only a few times. Libraries were prepared by immunoSEQ multiplex PCR; TCRdb keeps only in-frame clonotypes and omits some of them. The profile shows roughly 500,000 clones, approximately 87% of them singletons. This sample was taken from a study of blood T cell repertoires in COVID-19. Overall study context: Some COVID-19 samples were acute and others convalescent; all came from the United States, Italy and Spain.

The CDR3 is made up of 18 amino acids. Germline lookup yields CDR1 LNHDA and CDR2 SQIVND (reference sequence). V was shortened by 2 bases and J by 9 bases, with 26 bases between the two germline ends. This clonotype was sampled from a woman between 40 and 50 years old who had recovered from COVID-19. The source material was PBMCs or T cells enriched from blood (not recorded which). The V gene is TRBV19, the J gene TRBJ2-1, with TRBD2 as a possible D gene (6 bases). The CDR3, as DNA: TGTGCCAGTAGTATATCGGGGGACTCGCGAAGAAGGTTGGGTGAGCAGTTCTTC. Protein sequence: CASSISGDSRRRLGEQFF. The full variable domain, its missing parts supplied by reference TRBV19 and TRBJ2-1, is DGGITQSPKYLFRKEGQNVTLSCEQNLNHDAMYWYRQDPGQGLRLIYYSQIVNDFQKGDIAEGYSVSREKKESFPLTVTSAQKNPTAFYLCASSISGDSRRRLGEQFFGPGTRLTVL.